The rows below give T cell receptor beta chains drawn from one sample of a study of blood T cells in healthy people across ages. A single record per CDR3 protein comes from TCRdb applying MiXCR to the 5' RACE reads. The sample lists fewer than 1.5 million distinct CDR3 sequences, approximately 38% occurring once. The sequencing sample was made of blood. All receptors come from a woman under 30 in good health. CDR3s include the opening cysteine and the closing phenylalanine or tryptophan. Fields, in order: D gene, clone size, J gene, V gene, CDR3 DNA, CDR3 protein. D genes are given only for firm matches. Size tells how often a clone was seen (once, few, many) or the class of an expanded clone, and some rows leave it out.

d_gene: -; abundance: -; j_gene: TRBJ2-5; v_gene: TRBV20-1; CDR3nt: TGCAGTGCTTCCAGGGACCGCTTGGGGACCCAGTACTTC; CDR3aa: CSASRDRLGTQYF
d_gene: -; abundance: -; j_gene: TRBJ2-3; v_gene: TRBV11-3; CDR3nt: TGTGCCAGCAGCTGTCAGGGCCAGGTTGCAGATACGCAGTATTTT; CDR3aa: CASSCQGQVADTQYF
d_gene: -; abundance: once; j_gene: TRBJ2-7; v_gene: TRBV4-2; CDR3nt: TGTGCCAGCAGCCAAGTCATGGAGGGGGCAGACGAGCAGTACTTC; CDR3aa: CASSQVMEGADEQYF
d_gene: -; abundance: many; j_gene: TRBJ1-5; v_gene: TRBV7-2; CDR3nt: TGTGCCAGCAGCTTGGCCAGGGACAATCAGCCCCAGCATTTT; CDR3aa: CASSLARDNQPQHF
d_gene: -; abundance: once; j_gene: TRBJ1-1; v_gene: TRBV2; CDR3nt: TGTGCCAGCAGAAGCCTAGACGGACGGGACACTGAAGCTTTCTTT; CDR3aa: CASRSLDGRDTEAFF
d_gene: TRBD2; abundance: -; j_gene: TRBJ2-1; v_gene: TRBV5-4; CDR3nt: TGTGCCAGCAGCGGAAAGCGGGGGGACTACAATGAGCAGTTCTTC; CDR3aa: CASSGKRGDYNEQFF
d_gene: TRBD2; abundance: -; j_gene: TRBJ2-1; v_gene: TRBV20-1; CDR3nt: TGCAGTGCTAGAGATCATCGGCGGCTAGCGGCCTGCAATGAGCAGTTCTTC; CDR3aa: CSARDHRRLAACNEQFF
d_gene: -; abundance: -; j_gene: TRBJ1-5; v_gene: TRBV25-1; CDR3nt: TGTGCCAGCAGTGAATATCAGCCCCAGCATTTT; CDR3aa: CASSEYQPQHF
d_gene: -; abundance: -; j_gene: TRBJ1-5; v_gene: TRBV2; CDR3nt: TGTGCCAGCAGTTTTGGAGAGCATCAGCCCCAGCATTTT; CDR3aa: CASSFGEHQPQHF
d_gene: -; abundance: few; j_gene: TRBJ1-2; v_gene: TRBV4-1; CDR3nt: TGCGCCAGCAGCCAAGGAGGGAACCCCTATGGCTACACCTTC; CDR3aa: CASSQGGNPYGYTF
d_gene: -; abundance: -; j_gene: TRBJ2-1; v_gene: TRBV20-1; CDR3nt: TGCAGTGCTAGAGATGGTGGGAGCCCTTACAATGAGCAGTTCTTC; CDR3aa: CSARDGGSPYNEQFF
d_gene: -; abundance: few; j_gene: TRBJ2-5; v_gene: TRBV20-1; CDR3nt: TGCAGTGCTAGAGAGGGCGTATGGTTGCGCGGAGAGACCCAGTACTTC; CDR3aa: CSAREGVWLRGETQYF
d_gene: -; abundance: -; j_gene: TRBJ1-5; v_gene: TRBV6-5; CDR3nt: TGTGCCAGCTTGTTACCTACGTCGGCAGGGGTAAGCAATCAGCCCCAGCATTTT; CDR3aa: CASLLPTSAGVSNQPQHF
d_gene: -; abundance: -; j_gene: TRBJ2-2; v_gene: TRBV12-3/TRBV12-4; CDR3nt: TGTGCCAGCAGTTTTGGAGGCGAGGGGGTCGGGGAGCTGTTTTTT; CDR3aa: CASSFGGEGVGELFF
d_gene: -; abundance: few; j_gene: TRBJ2-1; v_gene: TRBV20-1; CDR3nt: TGCAGTGCTCCGGACAGATCTACACGGGATGAGCAGTTCTTC; CDR3aa: CSAPDRSTRDEQFF
d_gene: -; abundance: few; j_gene: TRBJ1-4; v_gene: TRBV28; CDR3nt: TGTGCCGTATCGGACAGCGCCGTTAATGAAAAACTGTTTTTT; CDR3aa: CAVSDSAVNEKLFF
d_gene: -; abundance: once; j_gene: TRBJ1-1; v_gene: TRBV28; CDR3nt: TGTGCCAGCAGGCTGAGCAGCCCCAACACTGAAGCTTTCTTT; CDR3aa: CASRLSSPNTEAFF
d_gene: -; abundance: -; j_gene: TRBJ1-1; v_gene: TRBV5-1; CDR3nt: TGCGCCAGCAGCTTGGGGGGGACCGATGACTCGAAGGCTTTCTTT; CDR3aa: CASSLGGTDDSKAFF
d_gene: TRBD2; abundance: -; j_gene: TRBJ2-7; v_gene: TRBV6-1; CDR3nt: TGTGCCAGCAGTGAAGGGGCGGGAGGCTACGAGCAGTACTTC; CDR3aa: CASSEGAGGYEQYF
d_gene: TRBD1; abundance: -; j_gene: TRBJ1-2; v_gene: TRBV20-1; CDR3nt: TGCAGTGCTAGAGACCTACAGGGGGCGACCTATGGCTACACCTTC; CDR3aa: CSARDLQGATYGYTF
d_gene: -; abundance: -; j_gene: TRBJ1-1; v_gene: TRBV10-3; CDR3nt: TGTGCCGTCCAACAGGGCGCCAACACTGAAGCTTTCTTT; CDR3aa: CAVQQGANTEAFF
d_gene: TRBD1; abundance: -; j_gene: TRBJ2-2; v_gene: TRBV5-1; CDR3nt: TGCGCCAGCAGCGTCGGACAGGGGGCAAACACCGGGGAGCTGTTTTTT; CDR3aa: CASSVGQGANTGELFF
d_gene: -; abundance: few; j_gene: TRBJ2-5; v_gene: TRBV18; CDR3nt: TGTGCCAGCTCACCTGACACTCAAGAGACCCAGTACTTC; CDR3aa: CASSPDTQETQYF
d_gene: -; abundance: few; j_gene: TRBJ2-1; v_gene: TRBV5-1; CDR3nt: TGCGCCAGCATACGGAGTGACAATGAGCAGTTCTTC; CDR3aa: CASIRSDNEQFF
d_gene: -; abundance: -; j_gene: TRBJ2-7; v_gene: TRBV20-1; CDR3nt: TGCAGTGCTCCGGGACTCACCTACGAGCAGTACTTC; CDR3aa: CSAPGLTYEQYF
d_gene: -; abundance: -; j_gene: TRBJ1-2; v_gene: TRBV27; CDR3nt: TGTGCCGGCAGTCTCCTCTTTCGGGGCCCCATAGGTGGCTACACCTTC; CDR3aa: CAGSLLFRGPIGGYTF
d_gene: -; abundance: -; j_gene: TRBJ2-7; v_gene: TRBV18; CDR3nt: TGTGCCAGCTCACTTCCACAGTCCTACGAGCAGTACTTC; CDR3aa: CASSLPQSYEQYF
d_gene: -; abundance: few; j_gene: TRBJ2-7; v_gene: TRBV27; CDR3nt: TGTGCCAGCAGTCTTGCCCCCCACAGAACCTACGAGCAGTACTTC; CDR3aa: CASSLAPHRTYEQYF
d_gene: -; abundance: -; j_gene: TRBJ1-4; v_gene: TRBV9; CDR3nt: TGTGCCAGCAGCCCCCACCCGGGAGAGGGTGAAAAACTGTTTTTT; CDR3aa: CASSPHPGEGEKLFF